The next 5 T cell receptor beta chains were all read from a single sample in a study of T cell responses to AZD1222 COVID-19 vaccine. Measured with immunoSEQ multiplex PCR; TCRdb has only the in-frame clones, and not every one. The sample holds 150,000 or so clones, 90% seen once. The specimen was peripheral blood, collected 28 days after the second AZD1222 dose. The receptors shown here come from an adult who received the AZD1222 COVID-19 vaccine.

The CDR3 here is CASRDSGSPLHF. CDR3 bases: TGTGCCAGCAGGGACAGTGGTTCACCCCTCCACTTT. This chain uses TRBV27 with TRBJ1-6, with D possibly being TRBD1 (6 bases). Germline CDR1 and CDR2: MNHEY and SMNVEV (reference sequence). The CDR3 has 12 amino acids. Trimming cost V 6 bases and J 9 bases, with 9 bases left between them.

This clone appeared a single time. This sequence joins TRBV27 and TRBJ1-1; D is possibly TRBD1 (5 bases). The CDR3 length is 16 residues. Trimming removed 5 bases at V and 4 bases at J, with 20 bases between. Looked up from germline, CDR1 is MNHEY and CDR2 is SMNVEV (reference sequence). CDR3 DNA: TGTGCCAGCAGTGACCCCGGGGCGGGCAGGTTCACTGAAGCTTTCTTT. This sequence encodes CASSDPGAGRFTEAFF.

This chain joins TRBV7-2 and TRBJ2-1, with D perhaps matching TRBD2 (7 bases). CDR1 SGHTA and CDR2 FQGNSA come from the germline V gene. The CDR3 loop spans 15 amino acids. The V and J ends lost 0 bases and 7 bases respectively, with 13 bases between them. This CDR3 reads CASSLAGGPWNEQFF. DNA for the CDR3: TGTGCCAGCAGCTTAGCGGGGGGGCCCTGGAATGAGCAGTTCTTC.

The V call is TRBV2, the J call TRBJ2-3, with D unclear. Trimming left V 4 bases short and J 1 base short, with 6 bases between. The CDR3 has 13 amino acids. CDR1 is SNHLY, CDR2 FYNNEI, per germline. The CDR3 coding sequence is TGTGCCAGCAGTGCAGAGGGCACAGATACGCAGTATTTT. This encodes CASSAEGTDTQYF. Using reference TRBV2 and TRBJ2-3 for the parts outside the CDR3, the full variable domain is EPEVTQTPSHQVTQMGQEVILRCVPISNHLYFYWYRQILGQKVEFLVSFYNNEISEKSEIFDDQFSVERPDGSNFTLKIRSTKLEDSAMYFCASSAEGTDTQYFGPGTRLTVL.

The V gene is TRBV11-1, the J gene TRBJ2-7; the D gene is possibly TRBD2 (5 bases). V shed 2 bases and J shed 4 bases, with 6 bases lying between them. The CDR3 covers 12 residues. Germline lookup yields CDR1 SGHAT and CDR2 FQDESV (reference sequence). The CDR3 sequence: CASSLRGYEQYF. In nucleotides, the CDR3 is TGTGCCAGCAGCTTAAGAGGGTACGAGCAGTACTTC.